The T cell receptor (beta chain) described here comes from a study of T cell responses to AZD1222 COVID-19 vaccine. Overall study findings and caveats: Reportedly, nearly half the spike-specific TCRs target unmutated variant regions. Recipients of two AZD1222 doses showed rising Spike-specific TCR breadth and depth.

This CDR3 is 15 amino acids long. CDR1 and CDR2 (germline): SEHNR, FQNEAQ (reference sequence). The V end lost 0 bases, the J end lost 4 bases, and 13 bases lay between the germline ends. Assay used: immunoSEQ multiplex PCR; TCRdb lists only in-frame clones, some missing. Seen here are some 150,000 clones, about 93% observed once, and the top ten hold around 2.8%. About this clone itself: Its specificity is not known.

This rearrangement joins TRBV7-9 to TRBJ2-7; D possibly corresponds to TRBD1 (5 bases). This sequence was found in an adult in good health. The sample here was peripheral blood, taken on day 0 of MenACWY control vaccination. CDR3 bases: TGTGCCAGCAGCTTAGCCCCGGACATACCTTACGAGCAGTACTTC. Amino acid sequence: CASSLAPDIPYEQYF.